Each of the 15 T cell receptor beta chains below was sequenced from the same sample in a study of blood T cell repertoires in COVID-19. Sequenced by immunoSEQ multiplex PCR; TCRdb stores in-frame clones only, minus some. The repertoire holds about 46,000 clones, with about 89% as singletons. Sequences were obtained from peripheral blood. The receptors originated from a human donor in a cohort sampled during active COVID-19.

This rearrangement joins TRBV27 to TRBJ2-7; tentative D call: TRBD2 (6 bases). The CDR3 contains 15 residues. V was pared by 4 bases and J by 3 bases, with 16 bases between. In germline, CDR1 is MNHEY, CDR2 SMNVEV (reference sequence). Here the CDR3 reads CASSSQAGLNYEQYF. DNA of the CDR3: TGTGCCAGCAGTTCCCAAGCGGGTCTGAACTACGAGCAGTACTTC.

The CDR3 nucleotides read TGTGCCTGGAGTAGGGGATCCTCTGGGGCCAACGTCCTGACTTTC. This codes for CAWSRGSSGANVLTF. J is TRBJ2-6 and V is TRBV30; possible D gene TRBD1, 5 bases. The CDR3 extends over 15 amino acids. V lost 2 bases and J 0 bases, leaving 8 bases between the germline ends. The V gene's germline CDR1 is GTSNPN and CDR2 SVGIG (reference sequence).

The genes are TRBV7-2 and TRBJ2-2; 9 bases map to TRBD2. J gave up 6 bases and V 1 base, and 12 bases lay outside the gene matches. CDR3 length: 18 amino acids. Germline lookup yields CDR1 SGHTA and CDR2 FQGNSA. CDR3 sequence reads: CASSLVAVAGGPPGELFF. CDR3 bases: TGTGCCAGCAGCTTAGTTGCGGTGGCGGGAGGGCCCCCCGGGGAGCTGTTTTTT.

The J gene is TRBJ1-6, the V gene TRBV5-5, with 7 bases aligning to TRBD1. This CDR3 region has 15 residues. V was clipped by 6 bases and J by 0 bases; unmatched bases: 3. From germline, CDR1 is SGHKS and CDR2 YYEKEE (reference sequence). The CDR3 coding sequence is TGTGCCAGCATTCAGGGGGACTCCTATAATTCACCCCTCCACTTT. It encodes CASIQGDSYNSPLHF.

V and J are TRBV29-1 and TRBJ1-1; D perhaps matches TRBD1 (6 bases). This CDR3 has 13 amino acids. V lost 6 bases and J lost 4, with 15 bases in between. Looked up from germline, CDR1 is SQVTM and CDR2 is ANQGSEA. DNA of the CDR3: TGCAGCGTCGCTGACAGGTGGGGCACTGAAGCTTTCTTT. It encodes CSVADRWGTEAFF. The complete variable domain, with remaining parts taken from reference TRBV29-1 and TRBJ1-1, reads SAVISQKPSRDICQRGTSLTIQCQVDSQVTMMFWYRQQPGQSLTLIATANQGSEATYESGFVIDKFPISRPNLTFSTLTVSNMSPEDSSIYLCSVADRWGTEAFFGQGTRLTVV.

The chain carries TRBV30 and TRBJ1-1; D remains ambiguous. The V and J ends lost 0 bases and 1 base respectively, with 9 bases between them. The CDR3 sequence is 14 residues long. The germline V gene encodes CDR1 GTSNPN and CDR2 SVGIG (reference sequence). The DNA for the CDR3 is TGTGCCTGGAGTGTAGGTCCGGGGAACACTGAAGCTTTCTTT. The encoded protein is CAWSVGPGNTEAFF.

The V and J genes are TRBV5-1 and TRBJ2-6; the match to TRBD1 covers 8 bases. CDR1 is SGHRS and CDR2 is YFSETQ in the germline V gene. The CDR3 has 16 amino acids. Trimming cost V 3 bases and J 4 bases; bases outside gene matches: 6. CDR3 coding DNA: TGCGCCAGCAGCTATACGACAGGGGCCGGGGCCAACGTCCTGACTTTC. It yields the protein CASSYTTGAGANVLTF.

This clone was detected once. V usage is TRBV7-9 and J usage is TRBJ2-7; TRBD1 agrees at 7 bases. The CDR3 sequence is 15 residues long. CDR1 and CDR2 (germline): SEHNR, FQNEAQ (reference sequence). Losses at the gene ends were 3 bases for V and 2 bases for J; bases not matched to a gene: 7. CDR3 in DNA: TGTGCCAGCAGCTTCACCGGGACAGTGGCCTACGAGCAGTACTTC. Residues: CASSFTGTVAYEQYF.

The rearrangement joins TRBV18 to TRBJ1-1; D gene unclear. V was clipped by 8 bases and J by 3 bases, with 10 bases between them. The germline V gene encodes CDR1 KGHSH and CDR2 LQKENI. There are 12 residues in the CDR3. The CDR3 protein is CASQRVDTEAFF. CDR3 in DNA: TGTGCCAGCCAGCGCGTGGACACTGAAGCTTTCTTT.

The chain couples TRBV28 to TRBJ1-1; tentatively, D is TRBD1 (5 bases). Germline V lookup: CDR1 MDHEN, CDR2 SYDVKM. Trimming removed 7 bases from V and 6 bases from J, with 15 bases in between. This CDR3 comprises 13 residues. CDR3 nucleotide sequence: TGTGCCAGCACCGCGGGGGGTCTGGCTGAAGCTTTCTTT. It yields the protein CASTAGGLAEAFF.

The chain links TRBV9 to TRBJ2-1; the match to TRBD2 covers 11 bases. The CDR3 spans 14 residues. V lost 4 bases, J lost 8 bases, and 5 bases stayed unmatched. Per germline, CDR1 SGDLS and CDR2 YYNGEE. CDR3 amino acids: CASSHSGGAYEQFF. CDR3 nucleotide sequence: TGTGCCAGCAGCCATAGCGGGGGGGCGTATGAGCAGTTCTTC.

This clone came up once. The V call is TRBV2, the J call TRBJ1-1; D possibly corresponds to TRBD1 (5 bases). Germline V gene sequence: CDR1 SNHLY, CDR2 FYNNEI. The CDR3 spans 12 residues. V lost 7 bases to trimming and J lost 4 bases, with 10 bases between them. The chain's CDR3 is CASISGITEAFF. CDR3 sequence (DNA): TGTGCCAGCATTTCAGGGATCACTGAAGCTTTCTTT.

This rearrangement joins TRBV24-1 to TRBJ1-6; perhaps TRBD1 as D (6 bases). CDR1 is KGHDR and CDR2 is SFDVKD in the germline V gene. The CDR3 runs 17 residues. Trimming took off 5 bases at V and 2 bases at J, with 15 bases between the two ends. DNA for the CDR3: TGTGCCACCAGTGTGTTGGACAGAAACGCCTATAATTCACCCCTCCACTTT. Translating it yields CATSVLDRNAYNSPLHF.

This chain links TRBV18 with TRBJ2-1, with D possibly TRBD1 on 5 matching bases. The CDR3 runs to 15 residues. Germline V lookup: CDR1 KGHSH, CDR2 LQKENI. Trimming stripped 6 bases from V and 6 bases from J, with 18 bases between. Here the CDR3 reads CASSPRAGQPNEQFF. CDR3 in DNA: TGTGCCAGCTCCCCCCGGGCAGGGCAACCCAATGAGCAGTTCTTC.

A single count supports this clone. The J gene is TRBJ2-2, the V gene TRBV25-1; no clear D gene. Per germline, CDR1 MGHDK and CDR2 SYGVNS. V lost 3 bases to trimming and J lost 0 bases, with 11 bases between them. The CDR3 consists of 16 residues. DNA of the CDR3: TGTGCCAGCAGTGACCCCGTCCGGGCGAACACCGGGGAGCTGTTTTTT. It specifies CASSDPVRANTGELFF.